Listed here are 21 T cell receptor beta chains from one sample, sequenced in a study of blood T cell repertoires in COVID-19. Profiled with immunoSEQ multiplex PCR; TCRdb holds only in-frame clones, not every one. This table holds 150,000 to 200,000 clones, around 80% found once. Sample: peripheral blood. Source of these receptors: a woman in her 70s with COVID-19, enrolled during active disease.

The rearrangement uses TRBV5-1 and TRBJ1-5, with TRBD1 identical over 8 bases. This CDR3 has 15 amino acids. V lost 0 bases, J lost 7 bases, and 6 bases stayed unmatched. Germline V gives CDR1 SGHRS, CDR2 YFSETQ. CDR3 sequence: CASSLAGQGEQPQHF. In DNA, the CDR3 is TGCGCCAGCAGCTTGGCAGGACAGGGAGAACAGCCCCAGCATTTT.

In DNA form, the CDR3 reads TGTGCCAGCAATGCAGGGCGTTCCTATAATTCACCCCTCCACTTT. Its protein is CASNAGRSYNSPLHF. The J gene is TRBJ1-6, the V gene TRBV6-5; D is perhaps TRBD1 (5 bases). This CDR3 has 15 residues. Trimming left V 7 bases short and J 1 base short, with 11 bases between. Germline CDR1 is MNHEY and CDR2 is SVGAGI.

J is TRBJ2-1 and V is TRBV7-9; 10 nucleotides line up with TRBD2. The CDR3 spans 16 residues. CDR1 SEHNR and CDR2 FQNEAQ come from the germline V gene (reference sequence). Unmatched junction bases numbered 9, after V lost 2 bases and J lost 8 bases. The CDR3 nucleotides are TGTGCCAGCAGCTTACGGCGGCTAGCGGGAGTGGATGAGCAGTTCTTC. Translation: CASSLRRLAGVDEQFF.

The CDR3 DNA reads TGCGCCAGCAGCTTTGGTCCACAGGGCGCGCTGAACACTGAAGCTTTCTTT. It encodes CASSFGPQGALNTEAFF. This rearrangement joins TRBV5-1 to TRBJ1-1; maybe TRBD1 (6 bases). Germline V lookup: CDR1 SGHRS, CDR2 YFSETQ. The CDR3 totals 17 residues. V was shortened by 2 bases and J by 0 bases, with 17 bases between the two germline ends. Using reference TRBV5-1 and TRBJ1-1 for the parts outside the CDR3, the full variable domain is KAGVTQTPRYLIKTRGQQVTLSCSPISGHRSVSWYQQTPGQGLQFLFEYFSETQRNKGNFPGRFSGRQFSNSRSEMNVSTLELGDSALYLCASSFGPQGALNTEAFFGQGTRLTVV.

A word on this clone: Other nucleotide sequences from this sample produce the same CDR3. The V and J genes are TRBV24-1 and TRBJ1-5, with D possibly TRBD1 on 6 matching bases. This CDR3 is built from 15 residues. Per the germline V gene, CDR1 is KGHDR and CDR2 is SFDVKD. The V and J ends lost 4 bases and 0 bases respectively, with 9 bases between them. The CDR3 loop is CATSEGGYSNQPQHF. In DNA, the CDR3 is TGTGCCACCAGTGAAGGGGGATATAGCAATCAGCCCCAGCATTTT.

Note on this clone: The sample contains more than one DNA sequence encoding this CDR3. The chain has TRBV19 and TRBJ1-2; 8 nucleotides match TRBD1. Germline loops: CDR1 LNHDA, CDR2 SQIVND (reference sequence). V lost 2 bases and J lost 4; bases outside the gene matches: 0. The CDR3 contains 13 residues. CDR3 protein: CASSITGGYGYTF. The CDR3 DNA sequence: TGTGCCAGTAGTATAACAGGGGGCTATGGCTACACCTTC.

The gene calls are TRBV28 and TRBJ1-5; D gene ambiguous. In germline, CDR1 is MDHEN, CDR2 SYDVKM. The CDR3 covers 14 residues. V was pared by 6 bases and J by 6 bases, with 15 bases between. The chain's CDR3 is CASSRGGSGQPQHF. As DNA, the CDR3 is TGTGCCAGCAGCCGAGGAGGGAGCGGTCAGCCCCAGCATTTT.

V usage is TRBV11-3 and J usage is TRBJ2-2; 8 bases are shared with TRBD1. Germline CDR1 is SGHNT and CDR2 is YENEEA. The J segment lost 2 bases and the V segment lost 5 bases, leaving 4 bases of the junction unmatched. The CDR3 is 15 residues long. CDR3 amino acids: CASSGPGGNTGELFF. The DNA for the CDR3 is TGTGCCAGCAGCGGACCAGGGGGCAACACCGGGGAGCTGTTTTTT.

The chain combines TRBV28 with TRBJ1-1; D call uncertain. Deletions cut 6 bases from V and 10 bases from J, with 21 bases between. CDR1 and CDR2 from the germline V gene are MDHEN and SYDVKM. CDR3 length: 14 amino acids. In nucleotides, the CDR3 is TGTGCCAGCAGCCCTTTCTCGGGGAGGAGAGGAGCTTTCTTT. It encodes CASSPFSGRRGAFF.

CDR3 in amino acids: CASSLKRGPNNEQFF. The CDR3 bases are TGTGCCAGCAGCTTAAAGCGGGGGCCGAACAATGAGCAGTTCTTC. The V and J genes are TRBV7-3 and TRBJ2-1, with TRBD2 identical over 8 bases. CDR1 and CDR2 from the germline V gene are SGHTA and FQGTGA. The CDR3 is made up of 15 amino acids. V dropped 1 base and J dropped 5; count of bases not matched to a gene: 4.

This clone was seen at least ten times. The chain recombines TRBV5-1 with TRBJ1-1, with D unresolved. The CDR3 length is 17 residues. The V gene's germline CDR1 is SGHRS and CDR2 YFSETQ. V was cut by 3 bases and J by 0 bases, with 18 bases left in between. The DNA of the CDR3 is TGCGCCAGCAGCTCCCGGTTCGGAGAGCCGTTGAACACTGAAGCTTTCTTT. Translated, it gives CASSSRFGEPLNTEAFF.

The chain joins TRBV30 to TRBJ1-2; a possible D gene is TRBD1 (5 bases). Trimming stripped 4 bases from V and 2 bases from J, with 5 bases between. Germline V lookup: CDR1 GTSNPN, CDR2 SVGIG (reference sequence). The CDR3 extends over 11 amino acids. CDR3 nucleotide sequence: TGTGCCTGGACAGGGAACTATGGCTACACCTTC. This gives the protein CAWTGNYGYTF. Variable domain in full (rest from reference TRBV30 and TRBJ1-2): SQTIHQWPATLVQPVGSPLSLECTVEGTSNPNLYWYRQAAGRGLQLLFYSVGIGQISSEVPQNLSASRPQDRQFILSSKKLLLSDSGFYLCAWTGNYGYTFGSGTRLTVV.

The chain recombines TRBV7-8 with TRBJ2-1, with 13 nucleotides matching TRBD2. Germline trimming cut 3 bases from V and 7 bases from J; bases unmatched to any gene: 9. The germline CDR1 and CDR2 sequences are SGHVS and FQNEAQ. The CDR3 covers 17 residues. The CDR3 DNA is TGTGCCAGCAGCTTCAAACTAGCGGGGGGGCGGTGGAATGAGCAGTTCTTC. It yields the protein CASSFKLAGGRWNEQFF.

The gene calls are TRBV6-6 and TRBJ1-2; 7 bases fit TRBD1. From germline, CDR1 is MNHNY and CDR2 SVGAGI (reference sequence). The CDR3 covers 13 residues. The V segment lost 2 bases and the J segment 6 bases; nucleotides outside the gene matches: 3. CDR3 sequence: CASSYRDSHGYTF. For the CDR3, the DNA is TGTGCCAGCAGTTACAGGGACAGTCATGGCTACACCTTC.

The V gene is TRBV28, the J gene TRBJ1-2, with TRBD1 identical over 8 bases. The V gene's germline CDR1 is MDHEN and CDR2 SYDVKM. The CDR3 has 16 amino acids. The V and J ends lost 6 bases and 1 base, in that order; junction bases with no gene match: 10. CDR3 DNA: TGTGCCAGCAGCCTGGACAGGGTATTTAGTAACTATGGCTACACCTTC. This gives the protein CASSLDRVFSNYGYTF.

This chain links TRBV19 with TRBJ2-1; D is perhaps TRBD1 (6 bases). The germline gives CDR1 LNHDA, CDR2 SQIVND (reference sequence). V shed 2 bases and J shed 7 bases, with 9 bases lying between them. CDR3 length: 13 residues. The CDR3 region is CASSIHTGNEQFF. CDR3 bases: TGTGCCAGTAGTATACATACAGGGAATGAGCAGTTCTTC.

The V gene is TRBV7-8, the J gene TRBJ1-1; possibly TRBD1 for D (6 bases). Germline V CDR1 and CDR2: SGHVS, FQNEAQ. The CDR3 is made up of 15 amino acids. The V end was cut by 4 bases, the J end by 1 base, with 13 bases between. CDR3 nucleotides: TGTGCCAGCAGCTCTGCCTTGACAGGGAACACTGAAGCTTTCTTT. It codes for CASSSALTGNTEAFF.

The genes are TRBV5-1 and TRBJ1-6, with D unclear. This CDR3 region has 16 residues. Deletions cut 5 bases from V and 0 bases from J, with 12 bases between. Germline CDR1 reads SGHRS; CDR2 reads YFSETQ. Here the CDR3 DNA reads TGCGCCAGCAGTACGGACTTAAGCTCCTATAATTCACCCCTCCACTTT. Its protein product is CASSTDLSSYNSPLHF.

The rearrangement joins TRBV3-1 (or the pseudogene TRBV3-2) to TRBJ1-5; unclear D gene. Germline V gives CDR1 LGHDT, CDR2 YNNKEL (reference sequence). The V and J ends lost 4 bases and 9 bases respectively, with 13 bases between them. This CDR3 is built from 13 residues. The CDR3 DNA reads TGTGCCAGCAGCCGATCCCCAGGTTCGCCCCAGCATTTT. Residues: CASSRSPGSPQHF.

This clone was observed a few times. The chain combines TRBV5-1 with TRBJ2-7; 11 bases line up with TRBD2. Trimming cost V 0 bases and J 0 bases; bases outside gene matches: 8. The CDR3 consists of 18 residues. The germline V gene has CDR1 SGHRS and CDR2 YFSETQ. The CDR3 bases are TGCGCCAGCAGCTTGGGGCTAGCGGGAGGTTCTAGCTCCTACGAGCAGTACTTC. It is translated as CASSLGLAGGSSSYEQYF.

J is TRBJ2-1 and V is TRBV7-9; 10 nucleotides agree with TRBD2. With V trimmed by 5 bases and J by 10 bases, 2 bases remained unmatched. CDR1 and CDR2 (germline): SEHNR, FQNEAQ (reference sequence). The CDR3 contains 12 residues. This CDR3 is CASSISGREQFF. The CDR3 region has the DNA TGTGCCAGCAGCATTAGCGGGAGGGAGCAGTTCTTC.